The clone carrying this TCR beta chain was recorded many times. Its antigen is not identified. Every diagnosis used clinical symptoms, serum thyroxine and TRAb, thyroid ultrasound and orbital computed tomography. This record comes from a study of T cells in Graves' hyperthyroidism and ophthalmopathy. Findings and caveats of the study: Stable hyperthyroidism was told apart from ophthalmopathy by a model built on 13 V-J features. The blood repertoire included most of the expanded thyroid clonotypes above 0.001.

The germline CDR1 and CDR2 sequences are MNHNS and SASEGT. The CDR3 is 11 amino acids. Trimming removed 4 bases from V and 9 bases from J, with 7 bases in between. TCR beta CDR3 regions were amplified from RNA transcripts. The HTBI primer set drove a first-round RT-PCR of the TCR CDR3. Via MiXCR, TCRdb re-called the multiplex PCR reads, giving one row per CDR3 protein. Of more than 500,000 distinct CDR3 sequences in the sample, under 60% were seen once. The specimen sequenced was peripheral blood or thyroid tissue (not recorded which). The genes are TRBV6-1 and TRBJ1-5; no definite D call. The TCR originated in an adult woman with Graves' disease, either hyperthyroidism or ophthalmopathy (not recorded which). The CDR3 DNA reads as TGTGCCAGCAGTGTGAGCGCGCCCCAGCATTTT. It yields the protein CASSVSAPQHF.